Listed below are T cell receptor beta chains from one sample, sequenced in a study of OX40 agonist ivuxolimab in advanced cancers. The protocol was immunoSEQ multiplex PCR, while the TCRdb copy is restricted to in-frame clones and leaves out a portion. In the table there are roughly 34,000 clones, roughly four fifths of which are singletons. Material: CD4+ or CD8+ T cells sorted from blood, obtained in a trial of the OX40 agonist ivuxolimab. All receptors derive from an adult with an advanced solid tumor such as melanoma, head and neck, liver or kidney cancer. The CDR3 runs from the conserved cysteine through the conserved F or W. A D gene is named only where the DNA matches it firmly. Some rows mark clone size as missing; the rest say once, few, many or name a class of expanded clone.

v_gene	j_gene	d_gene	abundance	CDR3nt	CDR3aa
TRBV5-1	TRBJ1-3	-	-	TGCGCCAGCAGCTTGGGTCAGGTCGGAAACACCATATATTTT	CASSLGQVGNTIYF
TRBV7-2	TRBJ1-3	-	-	TGTGCCAGCAGCTTAGCGGGGAACGGAGACACCATATATTTT	CASSLAGNGDTIYF
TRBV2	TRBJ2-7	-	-	TGTGCCAGCAGTGTTGGTAGCTCCTACGAGCAGTACTTC	CASSVGSSYEQYF
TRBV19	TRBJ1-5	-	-	TGTGCCAGTAGCAGAAACCGGGGATCGCGTCAGCCCCAGCATTTT	CASSRNRGSRQPQHF
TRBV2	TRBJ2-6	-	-	TGTGCCAGCGGAGCAGGGAGTAGGTCTGGGGCCAACGTCCTGACTTTC	CASGAGSRSGANVLTF
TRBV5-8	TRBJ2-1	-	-	TGTGCCAGCAGCTTGGAATTGAGAGGCAATGAGCAGTTCTTC	CASSLELRGNEQFF
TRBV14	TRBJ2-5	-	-	TGTGCCAGCAGCTACAGACAGAAGGAGACCCAGTACTTC	CASSYRQKETQYF
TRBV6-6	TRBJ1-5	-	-	TGTGCCAGCAGTTACGACAGGAGGCCGCCCCAGCATTTT	CASSYDRRPPQHF
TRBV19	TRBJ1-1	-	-	TGTGCCAGTAGTATTTACAGGGATGGCACTGAAGCTTTCTTT	CASSIYRDGTEAFF
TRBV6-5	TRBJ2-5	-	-	TGTGCCAGCAGCAGTCGGACAGTTCAAGAGACCCAGTACTTC	CASSSRTVQETQYF
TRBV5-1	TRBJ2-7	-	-	TGCGCCAGCAGCCCCTCTTCGGGGCGTCAGTACGAGCAGTACTTC	CASSPSSGRQYEQYF
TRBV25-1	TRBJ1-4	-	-	TGTGCCAGCAGTGAATTCTACGGGACGGGTAATGAAAAACTGTTTTTT	CASSEFYGTGNEKLFF
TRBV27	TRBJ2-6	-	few	TGTGCCAGCAGTCCCCCACCCGGGGCCAACGTCCTGACTTTC	CASSPPPGANVLTF
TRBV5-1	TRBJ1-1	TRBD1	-	TGCGCCAGCAGTCTTACAGGGGCGTACACTGAAGCTTTCTTT	CASSLTGAYTEAFF
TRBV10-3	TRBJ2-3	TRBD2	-	TGTGCCATCAGTTTGAGTAGCGGGGGTCATACAGATACGCAGTATTTT	CAISLSSGGHTDTQYF
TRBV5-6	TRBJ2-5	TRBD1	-	TGTGCCAGCAGCTCGGGACAGGGCAGGGGAGAGACCCAGTACTTC	CASSSGQGRGETQYF
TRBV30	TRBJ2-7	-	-	TGTGCTTCGGCCACGGGGGTCGAGCAGTACTTC	CASATGVEQYF
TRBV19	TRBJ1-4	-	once	TGTGCCAGTAGGAAGCAGCCCCAAGGTCGAGAAAAACTGTTTTTT	CASRKQPQGREKLFF
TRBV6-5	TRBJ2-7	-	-	TGTGCCAGCAGTTCAGGGGTTTACGAGCAGTACTTC	CASSSGVYEQYF
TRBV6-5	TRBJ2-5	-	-	TGTGCCAGCAGTTACGGGAGCGGTCCTTACCAAGAGACCCAGTACTTC	CASSYGSGPYQETQYF
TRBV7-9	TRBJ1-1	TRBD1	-	TGTGCCAGCAGCTTCGACAGGGAGGTGGCTGAAGCTTTCTTT	CASSFDREVAEAFF
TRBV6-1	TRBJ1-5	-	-	TGTGCCAGCAGTGAAGTGGGAGGCCGGGGGGACCCCCAGCATTTT	CASSEVGGRGDPQHF
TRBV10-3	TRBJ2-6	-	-	TGTGCCACAATGGGCTCTGGGGCCAACGTCCTGACTTTC	CATMGSGANVLTF
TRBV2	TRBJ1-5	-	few	TGTGCCAGCAGCTACCCCGGTGGCAATCAGCCCCAGCATTTT	CASSYPGGNQPQHF
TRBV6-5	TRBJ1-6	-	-	TGTGCCAGCAGGGTGGACGGAACGAATTCACCCCTCCACTTT	CASRVDGTNSPLHF
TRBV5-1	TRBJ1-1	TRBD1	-	TGCGCCAGCAGCTTGGGGCAGGGGGCCTGGTACACTGAAGCTTTCTTT	CASSLGQGAWYTEAFF
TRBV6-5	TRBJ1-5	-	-	TGTGCCAGCAGTTACTCGGGCAGGGCGGGTCAGCCCCAGCATTTT	CASSYSGRAGQPQHF
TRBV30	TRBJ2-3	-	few	TGTGCCTGGAGGGACAACACAGATACGCAGTATTTT	CAWRDNTDTQYF
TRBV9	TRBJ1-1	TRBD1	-	TGTGCCAGCAGCCAGGGGGCGTGGAACACTGAAGCTTTCTTT	CASSQGAWNTEAFF
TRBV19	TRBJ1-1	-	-	TGTGCCAGTAGTATACAGGGGAGACTCTTGAACACTGAAGCTTTCTTT	CASSIQGRLLNTEAFF
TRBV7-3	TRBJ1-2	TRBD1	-	TGTGCCAGCAGCAGGGACAGGGCCTATGGCTACACCTTC	CASSRDRAYGYTF
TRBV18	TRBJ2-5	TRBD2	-	TGTGCCAGCTCACCATCCCTAGCGGGAGAGCGGGAGACCCAGTACTTC	CASSPSLAGERETQYF
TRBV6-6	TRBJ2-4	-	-	TGTGCCACCCTCCGGGACTTCGGAGACATTCAGTACTTC	CATLRDFGDIQYF
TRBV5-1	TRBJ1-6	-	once	TGCGCCAGCAGCGGTGGGCAGAGAGATTCACCCCTCCACTTT	CASSGGQRDSPLHF
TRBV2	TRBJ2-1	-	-	TGTGCCATGGCTAGCTTTGACTACAATGAGCAGTTCTTC	CAMASFDYNEQFF
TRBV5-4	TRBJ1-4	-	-	TGTGCCAGCAGCCAAGTCATGGGCTGGGATGAAAAACTGTTTTTT	CASSQVMGWDEKLFF
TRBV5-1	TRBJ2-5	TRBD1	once	TGCGCCAGCAGCTCGGGGGGACAGGGATCGGAGACCCAGTACTTC	CASSSGGQGSETQYF
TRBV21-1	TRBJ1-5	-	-	TGTGCCAGCAGCTATACGATCTGCCCCAGAAGATGGCAGCCCCAGCATTTT	CASSYTICPRRWQPQHF
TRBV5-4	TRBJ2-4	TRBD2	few	TGTGCCAGCAGCACGGGACTAGCGGGGGGGCGAGCCAAAAACATTCAGTACTTC	CASSTGLAGGRAKNIQYF
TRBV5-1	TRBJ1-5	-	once	TGCGCCAGCAGCTTTAACGGACAGAGCAATCAGCCCCAGCATTTT	CASSFNGQSNQPQHF
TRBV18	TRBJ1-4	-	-	TGTGCCAGCTCAGGGGGGATGAATGAAAAACTGTTTTTT	CASSGGMNEKLFF
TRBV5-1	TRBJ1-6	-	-	TGCGCCAGCAGCCCGACAGTGACCCAAAATTCACCCCTCCACTTT	CASSPTVTQNSPLHF
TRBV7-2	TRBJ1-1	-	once	TGTGCCAGCGGAAATACGGGACGGGACACTGAAGCTTTCTTT	CASGNTGRDTEAFF
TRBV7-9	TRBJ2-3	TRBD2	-	TGTGCCAGCAGCCCCCCCGGGACTACCTTGGTGGATACGCAGTATTTT	CASSPPGTTLVDTQYF
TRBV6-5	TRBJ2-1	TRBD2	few	TGTGCCACCCACCGCCGACAGCCCGGGGGGGATGAGCAGTTCTTC	CATHRRQPGGDEQFF
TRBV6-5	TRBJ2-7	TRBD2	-	TGTGCCAGCAGTCCCCGGCTAGCGGCCTCCTACGAGCAGTACTTC	CASSPRLAASYEQYF